Given below is one T cell receptor beta chain in context. What it binds is not known. The PCR employed 60 Vbeta primers together with 13 Jbeta primers. TCRdb keeps only in-frame clones here, not all; method: immunoSEQ multiplex PCR. Recorded for this sample: some 130,000 clones. The sample is drawn from a study of cytomegalovirus exposure and HLA in healthy donors. Study conclusions and caveats: Presence/absence analyses supposed approximately even sequencing depth among donors.

J gave up 2 bases and V 0 bases, and 4 bases lay outside the gene matches. This CDR3 spans 15 amino acids. Germline lookup yields CDR1 SGHRS and CDR2 YFSETQ. The chain joins TRBV5-1 to TRBJ1-2; 7 bases are shared with TRBD1. Material for sequencing was PBMCs. The receptor was isolated from a man younger than 35 in good health and CMV-seronegative. Here the CDR3 DNA reads TGCGCCAGCAGCTTGGGACAGGGATACAACTATGGCTACACCTTC. Its translation is CASSLGQGYNYGYTF.